The 30 T cell receptor beta chains below were found in one sample sequenced in a study of blood T cells in healthy people across ages. Alongside a J-beta primer mix, a sample-barcoded 5' primer served in a second PCR lasting about 7 to 11 cycles. TCRdb passed the 5' RACE reads through MiXCR, listing each CDR3 protein once. The data contain around 990,000 distinct CDR3 sequences, roughly two fifths of them singletons. The specimen sequenced was blood. The receptors shown here come from a man between 18 and 29 years old in good health.

This clonotype came up a few times. This clone may be a read error of a much larger clone one base away. V usage is TRBV4-3 and J usage is TRBJ1-2; maybe TRBD1 (5 bases). The CDR3 is made up of 15 amino acids. CDR1 and CDR2 (germline): LGHNA, YSLEER. The V and J ends lost 0 bases and 0 bases respectively, with 8 bases between them. The CDR3 sequence: CASSQDGAANYGYTF. CDR3 sequence (DNA): TGCGCCAGCAGCCAAGATGGGGCAGCTAACTATGGCTACACCTTC.

This clonotype was observed a few times. The chain carries TRBV4-1 and TRBJ1-4; a possible D gene is TRBD1 (5 bases). V gave up 2 bases and J gave up 5 bases, with 18 bases separating them. This CDR3 is built from 17 residues. Germline V gene lookup returns CDR1 MGHRA and CDR2 YSYEKL. This chain's CDR3 is CASSQQLTGTGNEKLFF. CDR3 nucleotide sequence: TGCGCCAGCAGCCAACAACTTACCGGGACGGGGAATGAAAAACTGTTTTTT.

This clonotype was picked up a small number of times. The chain employs TRBV6-2 or TRBV6-3 and TRBJ2-4, with TRBD1 as a possible D gene (6 bases). Trimming cost V 2 bases and J 0 bases, with 14 bases left between them. The CDR3 runs to 17 residues. Per the germline V gene, CDR1 is MNHEY and CDR2 is SVGEGT. CDR3 bases: TGTGCCAGCAGTTACACATCCGGGACAATAGCCAAAAACATTCAGTACTTC. Residues: CASSYTSGTIAKNIQYF.

The chain joins TRBV7-3 to TRBJ2-1; D not resolved. This CDR3 has 18 amino acids. Germline CDR1 reads SGHTA; CDR2 reads FQGTGA. Trimming stripped 3 bases from V and 0 bases from J, with 18 bases between. Written as DNA, the CDR3 is TGTGCCAGCAGCTTTAAGGGAATGGGCCAAAACTCCTACAATGAGCAGTTCTTC. Amino acid sequence: CASSFKGMGQNSYNEQFF.

The chain joins TRBV7-2 to TRBJ1-1; possibly TRBD1 for D (6 bases). Germline lookup yields CDR1 SGHTA and CDR2 FQGNSA. The CDR3 is 15 residues long. The ends were cut back, 4 bases at V and 1 base at J, with 13 bases in the middle. CDR3 amino acids: CASSSTGIGNTEAFF. The CDR3 nucleotides read TGTGCCAGCAGCTCCACAGGGATTGGGAACACTGAAGCTTTCTTT. The full variable domain, rest sourced from reference TRBV7-2 and TRBJ1-1, is GAGVSQSPSNKVTEKGKDVELRCDPISGHTALYWYRQSLGQGLEFLIYFQGNSAPDKSGLPSDRFSAERTGGSVSTLTIQRTQQEDSAVYLCASSSTGIGNTEAFFGQGTRLTVV.

V gene TRBV4-2 combines with J gene TRBJ1-2, with a tentative D call TRBD1 (5 bases). Trimming removed 0 bases at V and 5 bases at J, with 19 bases between. This CDR3 spans 17 amino acids. Germline CDR1 is LGHNA and CDR2 is YNFKEQ. CDR3: CASSQESRGGHGYGYTF. CDR3 sequence (DNA): TGTGCCAGCAGCCAAGAATCAAGGGGAGGTCACGGATATGGCTACACCTTC.

This clonotype was detected only once. Mismatch with germline at one junction end may stem from a read error. The chain is built from TRBV7-2 and TRBJ1-2, with D possibly TRBD1 on 5 matching bases. This CDR3 has 13 amino acids. Germline CDR1 SGHTA, CDR2 FQGNSA. The CDR3 region is CASSVAGNHGYTF. The CDR3 nucleotides read TGTGCCAGCAGCGTAGCAGGGAATCATGGCTACACCTTC.

This clonotype was detected only a few times. The rearrangement uses TRBV9 and TRBJ1-1; no definite D call. Trimming took 0 bases from V and 1 from J, leaving 7 bases between them. This CDR3 contains 14 residues. Germline-derived CDR1 and CDR2 are SGDLS and YYNGEE. CDR3 sequence: CASSVEPENTEAFF. As DNA, the CDR3 is TGTGCCAGCAGCGTAGAACCCGAGAACACTGAAGCTTTCTTT.

The J gene is TRBJ1-5, the V gene TRBV2, with D maybe TRBD1 (5 bases). The CDR3 has 12 amino acids. Germline CDR1 SNHLY, CDR2 FYNNEI. V lost 6 bases, J lost 7 bases, and 10 bases lay in between. The chain's CDR3 is CASSLTEQPQHF. The CDR3 DNA follows: TGTGCCAGCAGCCTGACAGAGCAGCCCCAGCATTTT.

The gene calls are TRBV21-1 and TRBJ1-2; no check of the table's D call, TRBD1, against the DNA was made. TRBV21-1 is classified as a pseudogene. The CDR3 runs to 15 residues. The CDR3 here is CASSKGDDRVYGYTF. The CDR3 nucleotides read TGTGCCAGCAGCAAAGGAGACGACAGGGTTTATGGCTACACCTTC.

The CDR3 loop is CSVVRTIGTEAFF. The CDR3 DNA sequence: TGCAGCGTTGTGAGGACCATTGGCACTGAAGCTTTCTTT. This chain joins TRBV29-1 and TRBJ1-1; no definite D call. The CDR3 totals 13 residues. V lost 4 bases, J lost 4 bases, and 13 bases lay in between. Germline V gene sequence: CDR1 SQVTM, CDR2 ANQGSEA.

On this clonotype: The junction departs from the called germline gene at one end, perhaps through a read error. The genes are TRBV29-1 and TRBJ2-7, with D perhaps assigned TRBD1 or TRBD2 (5 bases each). In germline, CDR1 is SQVTM, CDR2 ANQGSEA. The CDR3 contains 11 residues. CDR3 DNA: TGCAGCGCCCAGGTTCGGGGCGAGCGGTACTTC. This translates into CSAQVRGERYF.

The rearrangement uses TRBV28 and TRBJ1-4, with D maybe TRBD1 (6 bases). The length of the CDR3 is 14 residues. Trimming cost V 8 bases and J 3 bases, with 13 bases left between them. Per the germline V gene, CDR1 is MDHEN and CDR2 is SYDVKM. This CDR3 is CASRGADPNEKLFF. The CDR3, as DNA: TGTGCCAGCCGGGGGGCAGATCCTAATGAAAAACTGTTTTTT.

The chain has TRBV7-9 and TRBJ1-4, with a weak D call TRBD1 (5 bases). V lost 2 bases, J lost 6 bases, and 16 bases lay in between. The length of the CDR3 is 16 residues. Germline CDR1 SEHNR, CDR2 FQNEAQ (reference sequence). The CDR3, as DNA: TGTGCCAGCAGCTTAACCTTGACACTAGGGGATGAAAAACTGTTTTTT. The encoded protein is CASSLTLTLGDEKLFF.

The rearrangement uses TRBV27 and TRBJ1-2; D not certain. This CDR3 comprises 12 residues. Germline lookup yields CDR1 MNHEY and CDR2 SMNVEV (reference sequence). Trimming removed 7 bases from V and 4 bases from J, with 10 bases in between. The chain's CDR3 is CASTSSGYGYTF. Here the CDR3 DNA reads TGTGCCAGCACCTCCTCCGGCTATGGCTACACCTTC.

Regarding this clonotype: A single base separates this from a much larger clone, so it may be a read error. The conserved phenylalanine or tryptophan is not found at the CDR3 terminus, so this likely reflects a read error. V and J are TRBV7-2 and TRBJ2-1, with D possibly TRBD2 on 5 matching bases. The V end was cut by 0 bases, the J end by 5 bases, with 8 bases between. The CDR3 runs to 14 residues. CDR1 and CDR2 from the germline V gene are SGHTA and FQGNSA. CDR3: CASSLAGGHNEQFY. As DNA, the CDR3 is TGTGCCAGCAGCTTAGCGGGCGGGCACAATGAGCAGTTCTAC.

This clonotype was counted between two and nine times. The chain combines TRBV4-3 with TRBJ2-3; D is undetermined. Germline CDR1 is LGHNA and CDR2 is YSLEER. The CDR3 is made up of 14 amino acids. V gave up 0 bases and J gave up 1 base, with 5 bases separating them. Here the CDR3 reads CASSQETRTDTQYF. The CDR3 DNA is TGCGCCAGCAGCCAAGAGACCCGCACAGATACGCAGTATTTT.

The sample holds many counts of this clonotype. The J gene is TRBJ2-3, the V gene TRBV9; the D is unclear. The CDR3 is 12 amino acids. Per the germline V gene, CDR1 is SGDLS and CDR2 is YYNGEE. Trimming stripped 4 bases from V and 2 bases from J, with 5 bases between. CDR3 loop: CASSPPTDTQYF. The CDR3 region has the DNA TGTGCCAGCAGCCCCCCCACAGATACGCAGTATTTT.

CDR3 DNA sequence: TGTGCCAGCAGCAACCTCGTAGCGGGGGTTCGGTTCTTC. Protein product: CASSNLVAGVRFF. The chain combines TRBV11-2 with TRBJ2-1; 9 bases align to TRBD2. The length of the CDR3 is 13 residues. Trimming cost V 5 bases and J 15 bases; bases outside gene matches: 11. Germline assignment: CDR1 SGHAT and CDR2 FQNNGV.

The CDR3 loop reads CASSREGFNEQFF. Here the CDR3 DNA reads TGTGCCAGCTCACGGGAAGGTTTCAATGAGCAGTTCTTC. The chain combines TRBV18 with TRBJ2-1; D ambiguous. The CDR3 length is 13 residues. CDR1 and CDR2 from the germline V gene are KGHSH and LQKENI. V was shortened by 4 bases and J by 6 bases, with 10 bases between the two germline ends.

This chain connects TRBV6-2 or TRBV6-3 to TRBJ2-5, with a possible D match to TRBD2 (5 bases). This CDR3 comprises 15 residues. Germline assignment: CDR1 MNHEY and CDR2 SVGEGT. Trimming cost V 2 bases and J 6 bases, with 16 bases left between them. The CDR3 spells CASSYPGSNYQTQYF. The DNA for the CDR3 is TGTGCCAGCAGTTACCCGGGGTCTAACTACCAGACCCAGTACTTC.

The chain recombines TRBV2 with TRBJ2-1; D uncertain. CDR1 is SNHLY, CDR2 FYNNEI, per germline. The CDR3 spans 12 residues. In nucleotides, the CDR3 is TGTTCCGACCGGCCCCGACGTCCCGAGCAGTTCTTC. It codes for CSDRPRRPEQFF.

The V call is TRBV15, the J call TRBJ2-7; D perhaps matches TRBD1 (5 bases). The V gene's germline CDR1 is LNHNV and CDR2 YYDKDF (reference sequence). The V end was cut by 3 bases, the J end by 0 bases, with 12 bases between. This CDR3 region has 15 residues. The CDR3 is CATSSRSGISYEQYF. The CDR3 region has the DNA TGTGCCACCAGCAGTCGGTCAGGGATCTCCTACGAGCAGTACTTC.

The V and J genes are TRBV29-1 and TRBJ2-1, with a weak D call TRBD1 (5 bases). Judging by the DNA end, TRBJ2-7 fits better; the J call may be wrong. CDR1 is SQVTM and CDR2 is ANQGSEA in the germline V gene. This CDR3 has 13 amino acids. The CDR3 bases are TGCAGCGGAAGACCGACAGCTTACAATGAGCAGTACTTC. Translated: CSGRPTAYNEQYF.

This clonotype was counted ten times or more. The chain has TRBV5-6 and TRBJ2-1, with 7 bases fitting TRBD2. In germline, CDR1 is SGHDT, CDR2 YYEEEE. The CDR3 is made up of 12 amino acids. J gave up 14 bases and V 1 base, and 6 bases lay outside the gene matches. The CDR3 nucleotides are TGTGCCAGCAGCTTGAAAGGGACTACGAAGTTCTTC. Its protein is CASSLKGTTKFF.

About this clonotype: One base away lies a much larger clone, so this may be a sequencing read error. V gene TRBV29-1 combines with J gene TRBJ2-1, with TRBD2 matching over 9 bases. CDR1 is SQVTM and CDR2 is ANQGSEA in the germline V gene. The CDR3 totals 11 residues. J gave up 12 bases and V 6 bases, and 6 bases lay outside the gene matches. This CDR3 reads CSVGLARGQFF. The CDR3 DNA is TGCAGCGTGGGACTAGCACGAGGGCAGTTCTTC.

This clonotype was detected a few times. The chain is built from TRBV18 and TRBJ1-1, with TRBD1 matching 8 bases. Germline V CDR1 and CDR2: KGHSH, LQKENI. The CDR3 is made up of 15 amino acids. V shed 3 bases and J 5 bases; nucleotides not matched to a gene: 8. CDR3 residues: CASSPTGTGETEAFF. The CDR3 coding sequence is TGTGCCAGCTCACCTACCGGGACAGGAGAAACTGAAGCTTTCTTT.

This chain uses TRBV27 with TRBJ2-5, with TRBD2 identical over 11 bases. Losses at the gene ends were 6 bases for V and 3 bases for J; bases not matched to a gene: 6. Germline V gene lookup returns CDR1 MNHEY and CDR2 SMNVEV (reference sequence). This CDR3 is built from 15 residues. The CDR3: CASSSGTSGKETQYF. The CDR3 DNA follows: TGTGCCAGCAGCTCTGGGACTAGCGGAAAAGAGACCCAGTACTTC.

This clonotype was picked up many times. The junction differs from germline at one of its ends, possibly a read error. The chain carries TRBV12-3 or TRBV12-4 and TRBJ1-2; D ambiguous. This CDR3 has 12 residues. Here the CDR3 reads CASSFGEYGYTF. The CDR3 nucleotides are TGCGCCAGCAGCTTCGGAGAGTATGGCTACACCTTC.

This clonotype showed up just a few times. V is TRBV11-1 and J is TRBJ2-1; 12 bases are shared with TRBD2. The CDR3 sequence is 18 residues long. V was pared by 5 bases and J by 2 bases, with 10 bases of the junction left unmatched. Germline-derived CDR1 and CDR2 are SGHAT and FQDESV (reference sequence). CDR3 sequence (DNA): TGTGCCAGCAGCACCCGGACTAGCGGGATCCTTGCCTACAATGAGCAGTTCTTC. It encodes CASSTRTSGILAYNEQFF.